The rows below give T cell receptor beta chains drawn from one sample of a study of tumor-infiltrating lymphocytes in localized non-small cell lung cancer. Sequencing used immunoSEQ multiplex PCR; TCRdb keeps in-frame clones, though not all of them. The data contain about 12,000 clones, 85% to 90% of them seen just once; the ten biggest clones take up more than 8%. The sample was lung tumor tissue. Source of these receptors: a human donor with non-small cell lung cancer. CDR3s include the opening cysteine and the closing phenylalanine or tryptophan. The D gene is left open where the match is weak. Size values are once, few and many counts, or a class for expanded clones, and some rows have none.

cdr3_aa cdr3_nt v_call clone_size j_call d_call
CSVNLGQGYEQYF TGCAGCGTTAATCTAGGACAGGGCTACGAGCAGTACTTC TRBV29-1 NA TRBJ2-7 TRBD1
CASSLLPDRYYEQYF TGTGCCAGCAGTTTACTCCCGGACAGATACTACGAGCAGTACTTC TRBV28 once TRBJ2-7 NA
CSVQAGGADTQYF TGCAGCGTGCAAGCGGGAGGGGCAGATACGCAGTATTTT TRBV29-1 NA TRBJ2-3 TRBD2
CAWSVFGSNYGYTF TGTGCCTGGAGTGTCTTTGGCAGCAACTATGGCTACACCTTC TRBV30 NA TRBJ1-2 NA
CASGQEVTEAFF TGTGCCAGTGGACAGGAGGTTACTGAAGCTTTCTTT TRBV6-1 NA TRBJ1-1 TRBD1
CASTILAGGSGANVLTF TGTGCCAGTACTATTCTAGCGGGAGGGTCCGGGGCCAACGTCCTGACTTTC TRBV19 NA TRBJ2-6 TRBD2
CASSLIAGGSYEQYF TGTGCCAGCAGCTTGATAGCGGGCGGCTCCTACGAGCAGTACTTC TRBV7-9 NA TRBJ2-7 TRBD2
CASRGLDGLAKNIQYF TGTGCCAGTAGAGGCCTAGACGGACTAGCCAAAAACATTCAGTACTTC TRBV19 once TRBJ2-4 NA
CASSMFRGAYSNQPQHF TGTGCCAGTAGTATGTTTCGGGGGGCATATAGCAATCAGCCCCAGCATTTT TRBV19 NA TRBJ1-5 NA
CASSQDSQTGEQFF TGTGCCAGCAGCCAAGATTCGCAGACCGGTGAGCAGTTCTTC TRBV4-2 NA TRBJ2-1 NA
CASSPRSATGVDEQFF TGCGCCAGCAGCCCCCGCAGCGCGACAGGGGTCGATGAGCAGTTCTTC TRBV4-1 NA TRBJ2-1 TRBD1
CASSGLAEPYNEQFF TGCGCCAGCAGCGGACTAGCGGAACCCTACAATGAGCAGTTCTTC TRBV5-1 NA TRBJ2-1 TRBD2
CASSLSGSYEQFF TGTGCCAGCAGCTTATCTGGGTCTTATGAGCAGTTCTTC TRBV7-8 NA TRBJ2-1 NA
CASSPQRGGANVLTF TGTGCCAGCAGCCCCCAGAGGGGGGGGGCCAACGTCCTGACTTTC TRBV7-2 NA TRBJ2-6 NA
CASSLLTGLAGVSETQYF TGTGCCAGCAGCTTGCTGACGGGACTAGCGGGAGTATCAGAGACCCAGTACTTC TRBV5-6 NA TRBJ2-5 TRBD2
CASSSFARGAPYGYTF TGTGCCAGCAGTTCTTTTGCCCGGGGGGCACCCTATGGCTACACCTTC TRBV28 NA TRBJ1-2 NA
CASSPGVNTEAFF TGTGCCAGCAGCCCCGGGGTAAACACTGAAGCTTTCTTT TRBV4-2 few TRBJ1-1 NA
CASRLAGNTDTQYF TGCGCCAGCAGACTAGCAGGGAACACAGATACGCAGTATTTT TRBV5-1 NA TRBJ2-3 NA
CASSISGKETTQYF TGTGCCAGTAGTATAAGCGGGAAAGAGACTACGCAGTATTTT TRBV19 NA TRBJ2-3 TRBD2
CASSLVPASTGNTIYF TGTGCCAGCAGCTTGGTACCGGCTTCTACTGGAAACACCATATATTTT TRBV5-5 once TRBJ1-3 NA
CASSWVAGTQETQYF TGTGCCAGCAGTTGGGTAGCGGGAACACAAGAGACCCAGTACTTC TRBV6-5 once TRBJ2-5 TRBD2
CATVTSGDTQETQYF TGTGCCACCGTCACTAGCGGGGACACTCAAGAGACCCAGTACTTC TRBV28 NA TRBJ2-5 TRBD2
CASSVAPSSGTSGSSYNEQFF TGTGCCAGCAGCGTAGCTCCATCTTCCGGGACTAGCGGAAGCTCCTACAATGAGCAGTTCTTC TRBV9 NA TRBJ2-1 TRBD2
CASSLGTSLSYEQYF TGTGCTAGCAGCTTAGGGACTAGCCTTTCCTACGAGCAGTACTTC TRBV7-7 NA TRBJ2-7 TRBD2
CASSHWTDGQPQHF TGTGCCAGCAGTCATTGGACAGACGGCCAGCCCCAGCATTTT TRBV27 NA TRBJ1-5 NA
CASSTTGSAYNEQFF TGTGCCAGTAGTACGACAGGGAGTGCTTACAATGAGCAGTTCTTC TRBV19 NA TRBJ2-1 TRBD1
CASSHNFRPIAKNIQYF TGTGCCAGCAGCCATAATTTCCGGCCAATAGCCAAAAACATTCAGTACTTC TRBV14 NA TRBJ2-4 NA
CSVPDRGTLGEKLFF TGCAGCGTTCCCGACCGGGGGACTCTGGGTGAAAAACTGTTTTTT TRBV29-1 NA TRBJ1-4 NA
CASRLAGDGYNEQFF TGTGCCAGCAGACTAGCGGGAGATGGGTACAATGAGCAGTTCTTC TRBV27 NA TRBJ2-1 TRBD2
CASSLLDGVGTGANVLTF TGTGCCAGCAGCTTACTGGACGGGGTTGGAACGGGGGCCAACGTCCTGACTTTC TRBV7-8 NA TRBJ2-6 NA